This T cell receptor beta chain was found in a study of beta chain features in type 1 diabetes. The CDR3 has 12 amino acids. From germline, CDR1 is WSHSY and CDR2 SAAADI. Between the trimmed V and J ends, which lost 6 bases and 0 bases, there was a span of 3 bases. Expressed TCRB transcripts got sequenced, as all isolated RNA was reverse transcribed. Assay used: immunoSEQ multiplex PCR; TCRdb lists only in-frame clones, some missing. Among roughly 610,000 clones listed, roughly a sixth were seen once. Findings and caveats of the study: Reduced insertions and increased deletions marked VDJ junctions in type 1 diabetes patients.

CD45RO/CCR7/CD25/CD127/CD95/CD27 staining was used to isolate CD4+ naive, central memory, regulatory and stem cell-like memory cells by sorting. This clone was found a few times. Its specificity is unknown. Sample: naive CD4+ T cells from blood. The clonotype originates from a man aged 18 to 30 in good health. The chain carries TRBV10-2 and TRBJ1-5; D not certain. The CDR3 protein is CASRNSNQPQHF. DNA for the CDR3: TGCGCCAGCAGAAATAGCAATCAGCCCCAGCATTTT.